Below, one TCR beta chain is given with its context. The antigen is unknown. The CDR3 length is 16 residues. V dropped 3 bases and J dropped 0 bases, with 12 bases sitting between them. CDR1 is LNHDA, CDR2 SQIVND, per germline (reference sequence). Some clones are missing from TCRdb's copy, which holds only in-frame ones; the method was immunoSEQ multiplex PCR. This sample has 55,000 to 65,000 clones; about 80% occur once, and the top ten carry roughly 5.6%. The data derive from a study of a mutant IDH1 vaccine in newly diagnosed glioma. Across the study: Earlier therapy was either radiotherapy, temozolomide, or both, and most got both.

Time point described: week 47, end of study. Topical imiquimod was applied with each vaccine dose, which held 300 ug of mutant IDH1 20-mer peptide. Vaccinations, eight in total, occurred in weeks 1, 3, 5, 7, 11, 15, 19, 23. The donors' diagnosis was new WHO grade 3 or 4 astrocytoma that was IDH1-mutant and ATRX-lost. The sequencing used PBMCs, collected from a glioma patient whose treatment included an IDH1 peptide vaccine. The origin of this receptor is a man over 45 with glioma. The rearrangement uses TRBV19 and TRBJ2-1; maybe TRBD2 (6 bases). The CDR3 here is CASSIFSGSSYNEQFF. The DNA for the CDR3 is TGTGCCAGTAGTATCTTTAGCGGTAGCTCCTACAATGAGCAGTTCTTC.